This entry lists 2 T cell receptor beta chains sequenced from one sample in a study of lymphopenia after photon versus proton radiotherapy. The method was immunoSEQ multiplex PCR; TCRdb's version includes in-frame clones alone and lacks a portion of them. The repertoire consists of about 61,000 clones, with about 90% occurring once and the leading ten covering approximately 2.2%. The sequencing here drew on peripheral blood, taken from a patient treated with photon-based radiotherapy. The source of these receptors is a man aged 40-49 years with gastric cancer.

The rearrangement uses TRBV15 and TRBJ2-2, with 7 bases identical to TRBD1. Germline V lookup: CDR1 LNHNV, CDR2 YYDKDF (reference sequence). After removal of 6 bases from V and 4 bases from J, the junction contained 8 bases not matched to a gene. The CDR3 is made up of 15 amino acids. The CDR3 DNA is TGTGCCACCAGTCTTGTGACAGGGCTCACCGGGGAGCTGTTTTTT. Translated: CATSLVTGLTGELFF. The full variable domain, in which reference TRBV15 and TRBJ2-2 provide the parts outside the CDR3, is DAMVIQNPRYQVTQFGKPVTLSCSQTLNHNVMYWYQQKSSQAPKLLFHYYDKDFNNEADTPDNFQSRRPNTSFCFLDIRSPGLGDTAMYLCATSLVTGLTGELFFGEGSRLTVL.

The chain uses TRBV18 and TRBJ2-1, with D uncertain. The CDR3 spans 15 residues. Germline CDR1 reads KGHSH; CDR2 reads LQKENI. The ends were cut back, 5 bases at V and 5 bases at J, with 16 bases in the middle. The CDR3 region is CASSADQIRHNEQFF. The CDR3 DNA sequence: TGTGCCAGCTCAGCCGACCAGATCCGACACAATGAGCAGTTCTTC.